Shown below are 10 T cell receptor beta chains from a single sample sequenced in a study of cytomegalovirus exposure and HLA in healthy donors. PCR primers comprised 60 Vbeta and 13 Jbeta primers. The table came from immunoSEQ multiplex PCR; TCRdb's copy has only in-frame clones and leaves some out. The repertoire holds about 120,000 clones, with around 86% as singletons. The sequenced material came from PBMCs. These receptors were collected from a man younger than 45 in good health and CMV-seronegative.

CDR3 residues: CASSYDRRGTNEKLFF. The CDR3 coding sequence is TGTGCCAGCAGTTACGATCGTAGGGGAACTAATGAAAAACTGTTTTTT. The J gene is TRBJ1-4, the V gene TRBV6-5, with a tentative D call TRBD1 (5 bases). CDR1 MNHEY and CDR2 SVGAGI come from the germline V gene. The CDR3 has 16 residues. Trimming took off 2 bases at V and 1 base at J, with 11 bases between the two ends.

V usage is TRBV18 and J usage is TRBJ2-1; 7 bases are a match to TRBD2. The germline V gene encodes CDR1 KGHSH and CDR2 LQKENI. With 10 bases clipped from V and 3 bases from J, the junction kept 6 bases outside the gene matches. This CDR3 spans 13 amino acids. The CDR3 DNA reads as TGTGCCACTCGACTAGCTGACTACAATGAGCAGTTCTTC. Translated: CATRLADYNEQFF.

The chain combines TRBV10-3 with TRBJ1-5; TRBD1 might be the D (6 bases). The CDR3 has 16 amino acids. CDR1 ENHRY and CDR2 SYGVKD come from the germline V gene. V lost 6 bases, J lost 6 bases, and 21 bases lay in between. CDR3: CAISTIDVGAGQPQHF. The CDR3 DNA follows: TGTGCCATCAGCACGATCGACGTGGGGGCAGGTCAGCCCCAGCATTTT.

A word on this clone: A junction end diverges from the germline sequence, so it may reflect a read error. This rearrangement joins TRBV4-1 to TRBJ2-6, with D tentatively TRBD1 (6 bases). CDR1 and CDR2 (germline): MGHRA, YSYEKL. This CDR3 comprises 17 residues. The CDR3 reads CASSHVGQSSGANGLTF. CDR3 DNA: TGCGCCAGCAGCCATGTCGGACAGTCCTCTGGGGCCAACGGCCTGACTTTC.

The genes are TRBV28 and TRBJ1-5; 9 bases line up with TRBD1. The CDR3 loop spans 16 amino acids. The V gene's germline CDR1 is MDHEN and CDR2 SYDVKM. The junction had 13 bases not matched to a gene; V was cut back by 7 bases and J by 6 bases. CDR3 DNA: TGTGCCAGCACCATAGGGACAGGGTATATGGGTCAGCCCCAGCATTTT. Encoded protein: CASTIGTGYMGQPQHF.

The chain carries TRBV7-8 and TRBJ2-7, with D maybe TRBD2 (6 bases). The length of the CDR3 is 18 residues. The germline V gene has CDR1 SGHVS and CDR2 FQNEAQ. V gave up 1 base and J gave up 3 bases, with 22 bases separating them. CDR3 nucleotides: TGTGCCAGCAGCTTAGGCGGGGAGATGGGGAGGTTGGTCTACGAGCAGTACTTC. Its translation: CASSLGGEMGRLVYEQYF.

The genes are TRBV6-5 and TRBJ1-4; D possibly corresponds to TRBD1 (5 bases). Per the germline V gene, CDR1 is MNHEY and CDR2 is SVGAGI. This CDR3 spans 14 amino acids. Trimming stripped 2 bases from V and 7 bases from J, with 11 bases between. The CDR3 loop is CASSYRGLSEKLFF. The CDR3 bases are TGTGCCAGCAGTTACCGGGGGTTGAGTGAAAAACTGTTTTTT.

V is TRBV9 and J is TRBJ1-1; D remains ambiguous. Germline-derived CDR1 and CDR2 are SGDLS and YYNGEE. V dropped 0 bases and J dropped 0 bases, with 9 bases sitting between them. The CDR3 length is 15 residues. The DNA of the CDR3 is TGTGCCAGCAGCGTAGCTAACAGCATGAACACTGAAGCTTTCTTT. Residues: CASSVANSMNTEAFF. Full variable domain (rest looked up from reference TRBV9 and TRBJ1-1): DSGVTQTPKHLITATGQRVTLRCSPRSGDLSVYWYQQSLDQGLQFLIQYYNGEERAKGNILERFSAQQFPDLHSELNLSSLELGDSALYFCASSVANSMNTEAFFGQGTRLTVV.

The chain is built from TRBV28 and TRBJ2-7, with a weak D call TRBD2 (5 bases). The V end was cut by 9 bases, the J end by 1 base, with 13 bases between. The germline gives CDR1 MDHEN, CDR2 SYDVKM. CDR3 length: 13 residues. CDR3 in DNA: TGTGCCAGTAGAATCGGGGTATCCTACGAGCAGTACTTC. Translated, it gives CASRIGVSYEQYF. The full variable domain, its missing parts supplied by reference TRBV28 and TRBJ2-7, is DVKVTQSSRYLVKRTGEKVFLECVQDMDHENMFWYRQDPGLGLRLIYFSYDVKMKEKGDIPEGYSVSREKKERFSLILESASTNQTSMYLCASRIGVSYEQYFGPGTRLTVT.

This clone was observed a few times. The rearrangement uses TRBV5-1 and TRBJ2-3; TRBD1 matches 9 bases. The junction had 8 bases not matched to a gene; V was cut back by 3 bases and J by 3 bases. Germline V gives CDR1 SGHRS, CDR2 YFSETQ. CDR3 length: 16 residues. The CDR3, as DNA: TGCGCCAGCAGCTGGTCGGGACAGGGAGTGACAGATACGCAGTATTTT. Protein sequence: CASSWSGQGVTDTQYF.